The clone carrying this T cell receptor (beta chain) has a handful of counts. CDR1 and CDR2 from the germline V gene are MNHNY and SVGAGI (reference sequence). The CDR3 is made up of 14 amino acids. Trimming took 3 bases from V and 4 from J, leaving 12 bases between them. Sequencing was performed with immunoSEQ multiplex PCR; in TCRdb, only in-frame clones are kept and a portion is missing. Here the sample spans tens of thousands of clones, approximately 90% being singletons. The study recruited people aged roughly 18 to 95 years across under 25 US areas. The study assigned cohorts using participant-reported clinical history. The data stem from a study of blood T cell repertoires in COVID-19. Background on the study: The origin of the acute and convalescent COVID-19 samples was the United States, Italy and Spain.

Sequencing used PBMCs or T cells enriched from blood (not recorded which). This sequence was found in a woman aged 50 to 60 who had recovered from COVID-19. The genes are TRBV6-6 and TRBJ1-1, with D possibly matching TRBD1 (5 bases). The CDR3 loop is CASSYVGGGTEAFF. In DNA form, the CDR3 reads TGTGCCAGCAGTTATGTCGGCGGGGGCACTGAAGCTTTCTTT.